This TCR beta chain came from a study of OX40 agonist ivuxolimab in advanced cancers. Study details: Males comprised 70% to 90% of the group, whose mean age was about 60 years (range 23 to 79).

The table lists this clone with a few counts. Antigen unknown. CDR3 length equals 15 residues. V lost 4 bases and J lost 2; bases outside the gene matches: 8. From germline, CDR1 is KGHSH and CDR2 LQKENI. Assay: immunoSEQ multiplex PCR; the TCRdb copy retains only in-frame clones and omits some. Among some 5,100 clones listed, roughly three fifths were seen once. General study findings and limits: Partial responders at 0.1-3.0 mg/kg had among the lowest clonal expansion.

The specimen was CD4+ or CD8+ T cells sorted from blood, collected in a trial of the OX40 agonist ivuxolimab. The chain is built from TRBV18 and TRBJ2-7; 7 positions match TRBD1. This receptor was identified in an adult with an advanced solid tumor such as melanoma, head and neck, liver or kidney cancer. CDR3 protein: CASSLRDSHAYEQYF. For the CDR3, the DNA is TGTGCCAGCTCACTCCGGGACAGCCATGCCTACGAGCAGTACTTC.